One sample yielded the 26 T cell receptor beta chains listed below, sequenced in a study of blood T cell repertoires in COVID-19. Data came from immunoSEQ multiplex PCR; TCRdb stores just in-frame clones and leaves some out. The table has about 140,000 clones, about 88% seen once; the top ten hold under 3%. Sequenced: peripheral blood. These receptor sequences come from a human donor with COVID-19, enrolled during active disease. The donor label of this sample is uncertain.

The CDR3 here is CASDSASARLQFF. As DNA, the CDR3 is TGTGCCAGCGACTCAGCTAGCGCGAGACTGCAGTTCTTC. The rearrangement joins TRBV2 to TRBJ2-1, with TRBD2 as a possible D gene (6 bases). Germline CDR1 reads SNHLY; CDR2 reads FYNNEI. Trimming cost V 8 bases and J 12 bases, with 20 bases left between them. The CDR3 is made up of 13 amino acids.

The CDR3 sequence: CASSAYSGGAFDTQYF. CDR3 coding DNA: TGTGCCAGCAGCGCCTATAGCGGGGGGGCCTTTGATACGCAGTATTTT. V is TRBV7-9 and J is TRBJ2-3, with 11 bases that match TRBD2. The V and J ends lost 5 bases and 6 bases, in that order; junction bases with no gene match: 10. The CDR3 extends over 16 amino acids. CDR1 is SEHNR and CDR2 is FQNEAQ in the germline V gene (reference sequence).

The gene calls are TRBV5-1 and TRBJ2-3; 7 bases agree with TRBD1. This CDR3 comprises 15 residues. Trimming took 4 bases from V and 0 from J; bases not matched to a gene: 5. Germline V gives CDR1 SGHRS, CDR2 YFSETQ. CDR3 loop: CASSQGGHSTDTQYF. The CDR3 nucleotides are TGCGCCAGCAGCCAAGGGGGCCATAGCACAGATACGCAGTATTTT.

J is TRBJ2-7 and V is TRBV5-4, with D tentatively TRBD1 (6 bases). Trimming took off 0 bases at V and 2 bases at J, with 15 bases between the two ends. The germline CDR1 and CDR2 sequences are SGHNT and YYREEE (reference sequence). CDR3 length: 16 residues. The CDR3 bases are TGTGCCAGCAGCTTGGATCTGGCAGGGGACACCTACGAGCAGTACTTC. It yields the protein CASSLDLAGDTYEQYF.

This clone was observed a single time. The CDR3 region is CASSLGHPEAFF. The CDR3 DNA sequence: TGTGCCAGCAGCCTCGGACATCCAGAAGCTTTCTTT. The V gene is TRBV7-9, the J gene TRBJ1-1; tentatively, D is TRBD1 (5 bases). The CDR3 is 12 residues long. V was pared by 5 bases and J by 8 bases, with 12 bases between. Germline-derived CDR1 and CDR2 are SEHNR and FQNEAQ (reference sequence). Full variable domain (remainder filled in from reference TRBV7-9 and TRBJ1-1): DTGVSQNPRHKITKRGQNVTFRCDPISEHNRLYWYRQTLGQGPEFLTYFQNEAQLEKSRLLSDRFSAERPKGSFSTLEIQRTEQGDSAMYLCASSLGHPEAFFGQGTRLTVV.

The V gene is TRBV13, the J gene TRBJ1-1; D call uncertain. The germline V gene encodes CDR1 PRHDT and CDR2 FYEKMQ (reference sequence). V lost 3 bases and J lost 0, with 8 bases in between. This CDR3 has 14 amino acids. The CDR3 region is CASSFRQVNTEAFF. CDR3 nucleotides: TGTGCCAGCAGCTTTAGGCAGGTGAACACTGAAGCTTTCTTT.

Here the CDR3 reads CASSRGAIWGYTF. The CDR3 bases are TGTGCCAGCAGCCGAGGAGCGATTTGGGGCTACACCTTC. The V and J genes are TRBV3-1 (or the pseudogene TRBV3-2) and TRBJ1-2; no clear D gene. Per the germline V gene, CDR1 is LGHDT and CDR2 is YNNKEL (reference sequence). CDR3 length: 13 amino acids. V lost 4 bases and J lost 8, with 14 bases in between.

The chain couples TRBV13 to TRBJ1-2; a weak D match, TRBD1 (6 bases). Germline V gives CDR1 PRHDT, CDR2 FYEKMQ (reference sequence). Trimming left V 0 bases short and J 2 bases short, with 10 bases between. The CDR3 runs 15 residues. The CDR3 region is CASSLGRGANYGYTF. The CDR3 DNA is TGTGCCAGCAGCTTAGGCAGGGGCGCCAACTATGGCTACACCTTC.

The chain has TRBV5-6 and TRBJ2-5, with unresolved D. V lost 0 bases, J lost 0 bases, and 6 bases lay in between. The CDR3 is made up of 14 amino acids. Germline V CDR1 and CDR2: SGHDT, YYEEEE. CDR3 loop: CASSLAHNQETQYF. The DNA for the CDR3 is TGTGCCAGCAGCTTGGCCCACAACCAAGAGACCCAGTACTTC.

This clone was observed many times. J is TRBJ2-2 and V is TRBV4-2; TRBD2 agrees at 7 bases. V lost 0 bases and J lost 2; bases outside the gene matches: 6. CDR3 length: 17 amino acids. In germline, CDR1 is LGHNA, CDR2 YNFKEQ. The chain's CDR3 is CASSQDTLAANTGELFF. The CDR3 nucleotides are TGTGCCAGCAGCCAAGATACCCTAGCGGCAAACACCGGGGAGCTGTTTTTT.

J is TRBJ1-2 and V is TRBV12-3 or TRBV12-4, with 9 bases identical to TRBD1. V trimming: 6 bases; J trimming: 8 bases; junction bases outside the gene matches: 4. The CDR3 spans 12 residues. CDR3: CASSPGTGGYTF. Written as DNA, the CDR3 is TGTGCCAGCAGCCCAGGGACAGGGGGCTACACCTTC.

The chain recombines TRBV9 with TRBJ1-2; D is ambiguous. CDR3 length: 15 amino acids. V gave up 4 bases and J gave up 0 bases, with 13 bases separating them. Germline values: CDR1 SGDLS, CDR2 YYNGEE. In nucleotides, the CDR3 is TGTGCCAGCAGCCCCCTCAGCAGGCCTAACTATGGCTACACCTTC. Encoded protein: CASSPLSRPNYGYTF.

The rearrangement uses TRBV7-9 and TRBJ1-6, with D tentatively TRBD1 (5 bases). Germline V gene sequence: CDR1 SEHNR, CDR2 FQNEAQ (reference sequence). This CDR3 region has 14 residues. Trimming pared 5 bases from V and 10 bases from J, leaving 15 bases between. The CDR3: CASSTGGVGSPLHF. The CDR3 DNA reads as TGTGCCAGCAGCACGGGAGGGGTAGGCTCACCCCTCCACTTT.

This CDR3 reads CAITGQKNQPQHF. The CDR3 nucleotides are TGTGCCATCACCGGACAGAAAAATCAGCCCCAGCATTTT. J is TRBJ1-5 and V is TRBV10-3; D possibly corresponds to TRBD1 (6 bases). CDR1 ENHRY and CDR2 SYGVKD come from the germline V gene. The CDR3 sequence is 13 residues long. V lost 7 bases and J lost 4, with 11 bases in between.

J is TRBJ2-1 and V is TRBV27; 12 bases align to TRBD2. CDR1 MNHEY and CDR2 SMNVEV come from the germline V gene (reference sequence). After removal of 6 bases from V and 0 bases from J, the junction contained 0 bases not matched to a gene. CDR3 length: 15 amino acids. CDR3: CASRGLAGSYNEQFF. In DNA, the CDR3 is TGTGCCAGCAGGGGACTAGCGGGCTCCTACAATGAGCAGTTCTTC.

This chain links TRBV28 with TRBJ1-4, with D possibly TRBD1 on 6 matching bases. Trimming pared 6 bases from V and 1 base from J, leaving 9 bases between. The CDR3 runs to 14 residues. Per the germline V gene, CDR1 is MDHEN and CDR2 is SYDVKM. The chain's CDR3 is CASSLGQTNEKLFF. The CDR3 bases are TGTGCCAGCAGCCTGGGACAAACTAATGAAAAACTGTTTTTT.

This clone was detected only once. The chain joins TRBV6-6 to TRBJ1-6, with 8 bases fitting TRBD1. The CDR3 covers 14 residues. J lost 5 bases, V lost 5 bases, and 2 bases had no gene match. Germline-derived CDR1 and CDR2 are MNHNY and SVGAGI (reference sequence). The CDR3 here is CASSTTGDNSPLHF. The DNA for the CDR3 is TGTGCCAGCAGTACGACAGGGGATAATTCACCCCTCCACTTT.

The chain uses TRBV12-3 or TRBV12-4 and TRBJ2-5; the D is unclear. The CDR3 loop spans 13 amino acids. V was pared by 3 bases and J by 2 bases, with 7 bases between. CDR3 bases: TGTGCCAGCAGTTTGGGCACACAAGAGACCCAGTACTTC. Translating gives CASSLGTQETQYF.

J is TRBJ1-1 and V is TRBV21-1; TRBD1 was called by the table and not checked on the DNA. TRBV21-1 is classified as a pseudogene. This CDR3 has 13 residues. The CDR3 reads CASGPISGQRAFF. DNA of the CDR3: TGTGCCAGCGGACCTATTTCGGGACAGAGAGCTTTCTTT.

This chain links TRBV5-1 with TRBJ1-5; a weak D match, TRBD1 (6 bases). In germline, CDR1 is SGHRS, CDR2 YFSETQ. There are 14 residues in the CDR3. V lost 4 bases to trimming and J lost 7 bases, with 15 bases between them. The CDR3 DNA reads TGCGCCAGCAGCCCCTCCCTACAGGGACAGCCCCAGCATTTT. It yields the protein CASSPSLQGQPQHF.

This sequence joins TRBV19 and TRBJ2-2, with 8 bases fitting TRBD1. CDR1 is LNHDA, CDR2 SQIVND, per germline (reference sequence). The CDR3 sequence is 15 residues long. V was clipped by 11 bases and J by 5 bases; unmatched bases: 13. Here the CDR3 DNA reads TGTGCCGTCCGGGACAGGAGGGGATGGACCGGGGAGCTGTTTTTT. Protein: CAVRDRRGWTGELFF. Full variable domain (remainder filled in from reference TRBV19 and TRBJ2-2): DGGITQSPKYLFRKEGQNVTLSCEQNLNHDAMYWYRQDPGQGLRLIYYSQIVNDFQKGDIAEGYSVSREKKESFPLTVTSAQKNPTAFYLCAVRDRRGWTGELFFGEGSRLTVL.

This chain connects TRBV3-1 (or the pseudogene TRBV3-2) to TRBJ2-7, with a weak D call TRBD2 (5 bases). The CDR3 runs to 15 residues. In germline, CDR1 is LGHDT, CDR2 YNNKEL (reference sequence). Trimming removed 1 base at V and 2 bases at J, with 12 bases between. The CDR3 bases are TGTGCCAGCAGCCAAGTGGTTGGACTCCCCTACGAGCAGTACTTC. Translation gives CASSQVVGLPYEQYF.

This chain connects TRBV12-3 or TRBV12-4 to TRBJ2-7; TRBD2 matches 9 bases. This CDR3 is 12 amino acids long. V lost 6 bases and J lost 12; bases outside the gene matches: 9. CDR3 nucleotides: TGTGCCAGCAGCCTGGGCCTAGCGGGGTTGTACTTC. It translates to CASSLGLAGLYF.

This clone was recorded once. V is TRBV2 and J is TRBJ1-2, with a possible D match to TRBD1 (5 bases). This CDR3 has 13 amino acids. The V and J ends lost 2 bases and 9 bases respectively, with 13 bases between them. CDR1 SNHLY and CDR2 FYNNEI come from the germline V gene. CDR3 nucleotide sequence: TGTGCCAGCAGTGAATCGGGGGAGTGGCGCTACACCTTC. The encoded protein is CASSESGEWRYTF.

V gene TRBV9 combines with J gene TRBJ2-5; 12 bases are shared with TRBD2. V gave up 3 bases and J gave up 4 bases; unmatched junction bases: 4. This CDR3 spans 15 amino acids. Germline values: CDR1 SGDLS, CDR2 YYNGEE. This CDR3 reads CASSASGRVGETQYF. Here the CDR3 DNA reads TGTGCCAGCAGCGCTAGCGGGAGGGTGGGAGAGACCCAGTACTTC. The full variable domain, rest sourced from reference TRBV9 and TRBJ2-5, is DSGVTQTPKHLITATGQRVTLRCSPRSGDLSVYWYQQSLDQGLQFLIQYYNGEERAKGNILERFSAQQFPDLHSELNLSSLELGDSALYFCASSASGRVGETQYFGPGTRLLVL.

Concerning this clone: Other nucleotide sequences from this sample produce the same CDR3. V and J are TRBV5-1 and TRBJ1-3; possibly TRBD1 for D (5 bases). The V and J ends lost 4 bases and 5 bases respectively, with 31 bases between them. The germline gives CDR1 SGHRS, CDR2 YFSETQ. The CDR3 is 20 amino acids. The CDR3 coding sequence is TGCGCCAGCAGCCTGCAGCTTGGCGTAGGGGATCGCCAGGGCCGAAACACCATATATTTT. It is translated as CASSLQLGVGDRQGRNTIYF.